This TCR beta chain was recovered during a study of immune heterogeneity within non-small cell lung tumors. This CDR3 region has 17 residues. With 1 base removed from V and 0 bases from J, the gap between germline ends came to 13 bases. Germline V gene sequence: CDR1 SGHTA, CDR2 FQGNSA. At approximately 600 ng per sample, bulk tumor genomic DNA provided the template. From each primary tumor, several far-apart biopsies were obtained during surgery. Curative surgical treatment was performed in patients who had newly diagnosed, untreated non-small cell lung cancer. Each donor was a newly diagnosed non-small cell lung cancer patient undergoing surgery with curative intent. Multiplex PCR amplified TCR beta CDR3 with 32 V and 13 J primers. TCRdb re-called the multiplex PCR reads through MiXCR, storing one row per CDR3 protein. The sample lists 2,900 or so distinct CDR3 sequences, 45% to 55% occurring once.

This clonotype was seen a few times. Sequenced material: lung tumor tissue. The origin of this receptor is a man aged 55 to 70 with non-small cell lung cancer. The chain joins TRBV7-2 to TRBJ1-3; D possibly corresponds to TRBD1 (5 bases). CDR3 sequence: CASSLGPDILSGNTIYF. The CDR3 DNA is TGTGCCAGCAGCTTAGGTCCGGACATCCTCTCTGGAAACACCATATATTTT.